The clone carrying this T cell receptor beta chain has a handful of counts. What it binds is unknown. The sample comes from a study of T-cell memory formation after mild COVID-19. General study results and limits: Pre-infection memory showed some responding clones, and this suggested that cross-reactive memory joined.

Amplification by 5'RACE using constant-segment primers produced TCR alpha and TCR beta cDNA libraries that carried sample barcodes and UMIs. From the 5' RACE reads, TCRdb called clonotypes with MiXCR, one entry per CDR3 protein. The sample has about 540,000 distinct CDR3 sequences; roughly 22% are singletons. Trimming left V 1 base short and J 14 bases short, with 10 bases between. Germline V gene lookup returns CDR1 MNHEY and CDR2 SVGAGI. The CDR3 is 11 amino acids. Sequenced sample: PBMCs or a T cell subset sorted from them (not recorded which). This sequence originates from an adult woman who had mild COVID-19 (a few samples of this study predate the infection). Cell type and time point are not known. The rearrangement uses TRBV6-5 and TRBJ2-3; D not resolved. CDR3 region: CASSYLNFWYF. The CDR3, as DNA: TGTGCCAGCAGTTACTTAAACTTTTGGTATTTT.